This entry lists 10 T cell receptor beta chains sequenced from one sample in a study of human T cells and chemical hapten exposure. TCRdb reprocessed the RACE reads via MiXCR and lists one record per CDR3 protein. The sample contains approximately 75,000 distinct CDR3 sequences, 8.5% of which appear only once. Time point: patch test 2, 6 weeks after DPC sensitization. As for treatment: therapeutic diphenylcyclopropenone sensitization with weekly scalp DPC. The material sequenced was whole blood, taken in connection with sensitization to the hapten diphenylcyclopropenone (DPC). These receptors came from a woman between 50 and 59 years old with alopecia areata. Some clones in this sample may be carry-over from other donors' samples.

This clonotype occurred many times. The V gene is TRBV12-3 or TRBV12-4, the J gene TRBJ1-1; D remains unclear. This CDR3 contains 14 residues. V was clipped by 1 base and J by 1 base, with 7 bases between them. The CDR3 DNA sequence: TGTGCCAGCAGTTTAGAGGGCACGAACACTGAAGCTTTCTTT. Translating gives CASSLEGTNTEAFF.

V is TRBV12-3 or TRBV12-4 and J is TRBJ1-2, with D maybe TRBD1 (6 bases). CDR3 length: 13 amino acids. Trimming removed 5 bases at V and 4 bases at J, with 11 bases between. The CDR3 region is CASSPDRSYGYTF. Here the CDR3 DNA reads TGTGCCAGCAGTCCCGACAGGTCCTATGGCTACACCTTC.

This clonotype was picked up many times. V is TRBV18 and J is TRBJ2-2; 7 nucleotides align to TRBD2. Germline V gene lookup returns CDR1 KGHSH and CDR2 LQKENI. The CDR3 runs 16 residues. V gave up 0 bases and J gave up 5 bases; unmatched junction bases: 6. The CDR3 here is CASSPPSSGGTGELFF. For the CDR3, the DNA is TGTGCCAGCTCACCACCGTCTAGCGGAGGGACCGGGGAGCTGTTTTTT.

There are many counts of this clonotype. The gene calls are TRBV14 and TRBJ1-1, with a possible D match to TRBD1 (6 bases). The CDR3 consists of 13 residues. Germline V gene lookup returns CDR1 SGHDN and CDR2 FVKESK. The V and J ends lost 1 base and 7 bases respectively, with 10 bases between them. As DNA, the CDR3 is TGTGCCAGCAGCCAAGTACAGGGCCTTGAAGCTTTCTTT. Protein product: CASSQVQGLEAFF.

CDR3 residues: CASSDIQGKTDTQYF. Written as DNA, the CDR3 is TGTGCCAGCAGTGACATACAGGGGAAGACAGATACGCAGTATTTT. The chain has TRBV2 and TRBJ2-3; the match to TRBD1 covers 7 bases. With 3 bases clipped from V and 3 bases from J, the junction kept 6 bases outside the gene matches. The CDR3 sequence is 15 residues long. CDR1 SNHLY and CDR2 FYNNEI come from the germline V gene. Filled out from reference TRBV2 and TRBJ2-3, the complete variable domain reads EPEVTQTPSHQVTQMGQEVILRCVPISNHLYFYWYRQILGQKVEFLVSFYNNEISEKSEIFDDQFSVERPDGSNFTLKIRSTKLEDSAMYFCASSDIQGKTDTQYFGPGTRLTVL.

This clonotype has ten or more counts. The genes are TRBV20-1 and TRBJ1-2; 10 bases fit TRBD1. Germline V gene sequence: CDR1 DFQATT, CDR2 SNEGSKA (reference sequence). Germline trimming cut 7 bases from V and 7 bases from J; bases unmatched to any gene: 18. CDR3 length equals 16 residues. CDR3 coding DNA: TGCAGTGGGAACGGACTCGACAGGGGGCGAGTCGGTGGCTACACCTTC. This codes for CSGNGLDRGRVGGYTF.

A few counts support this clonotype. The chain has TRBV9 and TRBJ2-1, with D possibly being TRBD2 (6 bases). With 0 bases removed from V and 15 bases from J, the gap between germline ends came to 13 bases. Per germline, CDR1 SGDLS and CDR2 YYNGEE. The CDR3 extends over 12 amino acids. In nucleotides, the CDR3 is TGTGCCAGCAGCGTAGGAGGAGGGCCGGGGTTCTTC. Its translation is CASSVGGGPGFF.

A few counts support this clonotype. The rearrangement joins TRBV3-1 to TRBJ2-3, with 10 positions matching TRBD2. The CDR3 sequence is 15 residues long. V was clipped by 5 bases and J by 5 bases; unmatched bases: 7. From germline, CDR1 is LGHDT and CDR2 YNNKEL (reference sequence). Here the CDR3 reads CASSRAGGPEDTQYF. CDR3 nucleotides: TGTGCCAGCAGCAGAGCGGGAGGGCCGGAAGATACGCAGTATTTT.

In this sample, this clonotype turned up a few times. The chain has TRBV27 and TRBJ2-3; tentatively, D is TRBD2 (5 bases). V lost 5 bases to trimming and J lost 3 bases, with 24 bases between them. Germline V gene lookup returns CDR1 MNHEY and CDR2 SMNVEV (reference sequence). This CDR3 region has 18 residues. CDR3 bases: TGTGCCAGCAGTAGCCGGACTTCCATCCTCCCTCGGACAGATACGCAGTATTTT. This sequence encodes CASSSRTSILPRTDTQYF.

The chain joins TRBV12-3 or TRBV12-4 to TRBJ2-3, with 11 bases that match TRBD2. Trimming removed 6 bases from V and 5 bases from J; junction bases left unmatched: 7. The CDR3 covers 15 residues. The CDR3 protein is CASSRSGRAEDTQYF. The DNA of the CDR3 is TGTGCCAGCAGCCGTAGCGGGAGGGCCGAAGATACGCAGTATTTT.